This TCR beta chain comes out of a study of T cell clones after liver transplantation (dated 2019 in TCRdb). Study-wide context: ITN030ST, the source of the samples, was a randomized trial that attempted immunosuppression withdrawal within 2 years of liver transplantation. Donor-reactive T cell clones were identified by TCRbeta sequencing following a pre-transplant mixed lymphocyte reaction and were subsequently tracked in post-transplant blood. Third party-reactive TCRbeta sequences were also identified from pre-transplant MLRs to serve as an antigen-independent comparator for donor-reactive sequences. Of the eight recipients, a few were HCV-positive, while the remaining recipients had been transplanted for non-autoimmune, non-viral indications. Until randomization at 12-24 months post-transplant, subjects were given standard immunosuppression, with no induction therapy. To count as tolerant, a recipient had to stay completely off immunosuppression for at least one year without liver enzymes climbing beyond twice the upper limit of normal. Blood samples were collected pre-transplant, pre-randomization before withdrawal, and post-randomization after either full withdrawal or failed withdrawal. A cohort of 8 liver transplant recipients was studied, of whom 3 were classified as tolerant and 5 as non-tolerant. The paper as a whole reports these results and caveats: In a couple of subjects, low numbers of available donor cells limited the measurable donor-reactive repertoire. Donor-reactive sequences declined more than third party-reactive ones, suggesting partial antigen-specific deletion unrelated to withdrawal success. Conclusions were preliminary, limited by small, heterogeneous patient numbers and non-standardized post-transplant time points. Since no allograft tissue specimens were available, donor-reactive T cells may have migrated into the graft instead of being deleted. After accounting for repertoire turnover, donor-reactive detection was significantly reduced in 7 of 8 subjects for CD4 and 8 of 8 for CD8. A significant post-transplant decrease in circulating donor-reactive CD4 TCRbeta sequences was observed in most of the 8 subjects, irrespective of tolerance or HCV status.

Looking up the germline V gene yields CDR1 MDHEN and CDR2 SYDVKM. From the cysteine up to the phenylalanine, the CDR3 has a length of 14 residues. This entry keeps only the CDR3 DNA: 42 bases, framed from base 1. Deletion took 3 bases off V and 2 bases off J, with a span of 11 bases between the germline ends. The time point label of this sample denotes: pre-transplant. Thawed unstimulated PBMCs were stained for CD3, CD4 and CD8 and FACS-sorted into CD3+CD4+ and CD3+CD8+ populations. All 8 studied subjects were randomized to immunosuppression withdrawal. The Qiagen DNeasy Blood and Tissue Kit was used for genomic DNA isolation. High-throughput TCRbeta CDR3 sequencing of frozen genomic DNA was performed by immunoSEQ, including PCR amplification, mapping, bias correction and internal controls. The authors' analysis ran thus. Productive rearrangements were retained, and unique TCRbeta sequences were defined by the CDR3 nucleotide sequence together with the V and J gene. For classification of a sequence as donor-reactive, at least 5-fold expansion in CFSE-low cells relative to unstimulated pre-transplant cells and a frequency of at least 0.01% were required. To ensure at least 90% detection power, minimum frequency thresholds were set for each subject based on that subject's lowest-template unstimulated sample. Jensen-Shannon divergence between the top 1000 TCRbeta sequences post- versus pre-transplant served as the measure of repertoire turnover. Two-sided Fisher's exact tests were used to test for changes in how often donor-reactive sequences were detected. The source is immuneACCESS, and TCRdb retained only in-frame sequences with V and J called. Part of the clones is not carried over; for the studies checked, unresolved V genes explain less than half of this, and the remainder is unexplained. V and J calls and clone size are copied from that table; D and trimming were computed from the DNA. This sample comprises approximately 6,000 clones, around 85% of them detected only once. The biggest ten clones account for 35% to 40% of the sample.

As a fraction of the sample, this clone is large (0.1 to 1%). It lacks a known antigen. Base qualities are missing; no much larger clone stands one base away. This sequence originates from a human donor who received a liver transplant. The sample in question was CD8+ T cells from blood, obtained before liver transplant. This chain joins TRBV28 to TRBJ2-7; TRBD2 is a possible D gene, resting on 5 matching bases. The CDR3 region reads CASSFQTRTYEQYF. The DNA is TGTGCCAGCAGTTTCCAAACTAGAACCTACGAGCAGTACTTC. Reference TRBV28 and TRBJ2-7 proteins supply the regions before and after the CDR3; the full variable domain is: DVKVTQSSRYLVKRTGEKVFLECVQDMDHENMFWYRQDPGLGLRLIYFSYDVKMKEKGDIPEGYSVSREKKERFSLILESASTNQTSMYLCASSFQTRTYEQYFGPGTRLTVT.